This T cell receptor (beta chain) is from a study of long-term antiretroviral therapy in people with HIV. The overall study: The earliest samples predate the 2015 immediate-ART recommendation by about a decade. Whole-study findings and limits: Specimens of blood were obtained during about 2003 to 2018, possibly under older ART regimens. Against controls, HIV repertoires showed narrower ranges of CDR3 length.

Before DNA extraction, roughly 1-11 million cryopreserved PBMC were held in the samples. Run at survey level, the immunoSEQ assay was version v3.0. Assay: immunoSEQ multiplex PCR; the TCRdb copy retains only in-frame clones and omits some. The sample has almost 30,000 clones, 90% seen once. The CDR3 is made up of 15 amino acids. Germline loops: CDR1 SGHRS, CDR2 YFSETQ. The V end was cut by 6 bases, the J end by 3 bases, with 16 bases between. This clone has only a few counts. The antigen is unknown. The chain links TRBV5-1 to TRBJ2-1; D gene uncertain. The sequences come from unsorted PBMCs, collected 3.2 years before starting antiretroviral therapy. This sequence originates from a man aged 50-60 years with HIV. In DNA, the CDR3 is TGCGCCAGCACCCTAGGCTCAGCCAACTACAATGAGCAGTTCTTC. The encoded protein is CASTLGSANYNEQFF.